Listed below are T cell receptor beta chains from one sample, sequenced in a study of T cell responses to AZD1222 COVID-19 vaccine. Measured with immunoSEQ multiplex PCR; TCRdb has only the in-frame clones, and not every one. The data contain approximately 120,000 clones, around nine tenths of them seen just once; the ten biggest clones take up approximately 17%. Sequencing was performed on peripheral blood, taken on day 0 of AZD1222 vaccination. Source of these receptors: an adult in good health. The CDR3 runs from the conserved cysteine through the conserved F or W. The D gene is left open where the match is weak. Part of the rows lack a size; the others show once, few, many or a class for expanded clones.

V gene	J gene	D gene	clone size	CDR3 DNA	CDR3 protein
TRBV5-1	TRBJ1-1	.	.	TGCGCCAGCAGTCCCAGGGGTAGGGAGAACACTGAAGCTTTCTTT	CASSPRGRENTEAFF
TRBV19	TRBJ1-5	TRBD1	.	TGTGCCAGTAGTATTCTTGAGACAGGGGGCCGTCAGCCCCAGCATTTT	CASSILETGGRQPQHF
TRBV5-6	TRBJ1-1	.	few	TGTGCCAGCAGTATAGGGACTGAAGCTTTCTTT	CASSIGTEAFF
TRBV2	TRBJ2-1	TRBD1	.	TGTGCCAGCAGTGCCCCAGGGGGAACCTACAATGAGCAGTTCTTC	CASSAPGGTYNEQFF
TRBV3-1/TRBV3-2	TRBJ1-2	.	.	TGTGCCAGCAGCCTCCCCGGGGGCGGCTTTGGCTACACCTTC	CASSLPGGGFGYTF
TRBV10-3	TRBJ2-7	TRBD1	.	TGTGCCATCCGACCCGGGACAGGACCCGTCGAGCAGTACTTC	CAIRPGTGPVEQYF
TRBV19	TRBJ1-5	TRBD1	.	TGTGCCAGTAGTATTTTTACAGGGGGCCGTAATCAGCCCCAGCATTTT	CASSIFTGGRNQPQHF
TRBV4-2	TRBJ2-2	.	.	TGTGCCAGCAGCCAAGACCCAGGGGTCAGGGCCGGGGAGCTGTTTTTT	CASSQDPGVRAGELFF
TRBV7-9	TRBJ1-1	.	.	TGTGCCAGCAGCTTAATTGGGGCCAACCCCCGAGACACTGAAGCTTTCTTT	CASSLIGANPRDTEAFF
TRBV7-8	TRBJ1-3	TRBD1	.	TGTGCCAGCAGCTTGAGACGGACAGGACTCTCTGGAAACACCATATATTTT	CASSLRRTGLSGNTIYF
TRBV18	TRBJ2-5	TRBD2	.	TGTGCCAGCTCACCCCCCCGAGCGGGGCTACAAGAGACCCAGTACTTC	CASSPPRAGLQETQYF
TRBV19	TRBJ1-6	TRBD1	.	TGTGCCAGTAGTATAGATAGGGGACAGGGGATTAATTCACCCCTCCACTTT	CASSIDRGQGINSPLHF
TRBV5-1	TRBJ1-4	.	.	TGCGCCAGCAGCACAGACGCAACTAATGAAAAACTGTTTTTT	CASSTDATNEKLFF
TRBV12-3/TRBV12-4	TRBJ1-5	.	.	TGTGCCAGCAGCGTAATAGGCAATCAGCCCCAGCATTTT	CASSVIGNQPQHF
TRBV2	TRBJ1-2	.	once	TGTGCCAGCCACGCCGGAGCTAACTATGGCTACACCTTC	CASHAGANYGYTF
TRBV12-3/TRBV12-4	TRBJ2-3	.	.	TGTGCCAGCAGTTTAAGGGGCCACTCGCAGTATTTT	CASSLRGHSQYF
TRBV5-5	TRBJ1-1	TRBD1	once	TGTGCCAGCAGCTTGGAGCCAGGGGGCGCGGGCACTGAAGCTTTCTTT	CASSLEPGGAGTEAFF
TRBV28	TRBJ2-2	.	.	TGTGCCAGCAGCTCGGCAGGGGATAACACCGGGGAGCTGTTTTTT	CASSSAGDNTGELFF
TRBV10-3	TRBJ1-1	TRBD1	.	TGTGCCATCAGTGGGACAGGGGCCACGAACACTGAAGCTTTCTTT	CAISGTGATNTEAFF
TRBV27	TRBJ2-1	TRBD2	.	TGTGCCAGCAGGCTGAGCGGGAGAGGTGAGCAGTTCTTC	CASRLSGRGEQFF
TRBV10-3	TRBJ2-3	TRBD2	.	TGTGCCATCAGTGACGGGGCGGGAGAGTACACAGATACGCAGTATTTT	CAISDGAGEYTDTQYF
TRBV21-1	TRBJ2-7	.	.	TGTGCCAGCACCGTAGGACATTTCACCTACGAGCAGTACTTC	CASTVGHFTYEQYF
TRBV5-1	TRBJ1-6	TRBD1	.	TGCGCCAGCAGCGGAGACAGGGGCCCTAATTCACCCCTCCACTTT	CASSGDRGPNSPLHF
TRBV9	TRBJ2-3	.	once	TGTGCCAGCAGCGTAGCTCGGGCTAGCGTATCAACAGATACGCAGTATTTT	CASSVARASVSTDTQYF
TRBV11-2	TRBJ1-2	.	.	TGTGCCAGCAGCTTACGTCCCCCGGGGTCTACTAACTATGGCTACACCTTC	CASSLRPPGSTNYGYTF
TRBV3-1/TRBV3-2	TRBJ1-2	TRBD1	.	TGTGCCAGCAGCGAACAGGGGCTCTATGGCTACACCTTC	CASSEQGLYGYTF
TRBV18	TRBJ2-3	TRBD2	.	TGTGCCAGCTTCACCGGGACTAGCGCCACAGATACGCAGTATTTT	CASFTGTSATDTQYF